This passage covers 23 T cell receptor beta chains from one sample sequenced in a study of PD-1 blockade in classical Hodgkin lymphoma. Each patient relapsed following autologous stem cell transplantation, and prior brentuximab vedotin exposure differed. It was by magnetic negative selection that CD4+ T cells were purified from thawed PBMCs. Some clones are missing from TCRdb's copy, which holds only in-frame ones; the method was immunoSEQ multiplex PCR. This sample has approximately 25,000 clones, with around 83% found just once. The specimen was CD4+ T cells from blood, collected at baseline. The receptors derive from a human donor with classical Hodgkin lymphoma.

This clone was observed once. J is TRBJ2-5 and V is TRBV7-2; 7 nucleotides align to TRBD2. The CDR3 runs 13 residues. The germline gives CDR1 SGHTA, CDR2 FQGNSA. Trimming removed 4 bases from V and 4 bases from J; junction bases left unmatched: 3. For the CDR3, the DNA is TGTGCCAGCAGCTGGGGGGGGATAGAGACCCAGTACTTC. This sequence encodes CASSWGGIETQYF.

About this clone itself: A read error may account for a junction end that differs from germline. The chain recombines TRBV7-7 with TRBJ2-5, with 12 nucleotides matching TRBD2. The germline CDR1 and CDR2 sequences are SSHAT and FNYEAQ (reference sequence). This CDR3 has 16 amino acids. CDR3 nucleotide sequence: TGTGCTAGCAGCTTAGGACTAGCGGGATCCCAAGAGACCCAGTACTTC. Translated: CASSLGLAGSQETQYF.

V is TRBV2 and J is TRBJ1-5, with D hard to call. This CDR3 has 13 residues. The germline V and J ends were trimmed by 3 bases and 0 bases, with 3 bases remaining between them. CDR1 is SNHLY, CDR2 FYNNEI, per germline. CDR3 nucleotide sequence: TGTGCCAGCAGTGATTATAGCAATCAGCCCCAGCATTTT. Its protein product is CASSDYSNQPQHF.

This clone was seen only a few times. DNA for the CDR3: TGTGCCATCAGTGAGTTCCAGGGGGCCTATGGCTACACCTTC. Translated: CAISEFQGAYGYTF. The chain uses TRBV10-3 and TRBJ1-2, with 8 nucleotides matching TRBD1. CDR1 and CDR2 from the germline V gene are ENHRY and SYGVKD. The J segment lost 4 bases and the V segment lost 1 base, leaving 2 bases of the junction unmatched. The CDR3 is 14 amino acids.

V usage is TRBV10-3 and J usage is TRBJ1-5, with D unclear. Germline-derived CDR1 and CDR2 are ENHRY and SYGVKD. The V end lost 1 base, the J end lost 0 bases, and 7 bases lay between the germline ends. This CDR3 contains 15 residues. CDR3 loop: CAISEWEHSNQPQHF. The CDR3 coding sequence is TGTGCCATCAGTGAGTGGGAACATAGCAATCAGCCCCAGCATTTT.

The chain's CDR3 is CASSLCIKQQSRANVLTF. The DNA for the CDR3 is TGTGCCAGCAGCCTATGTATAAAGCAACAAAGTCGGGCCAACGTCCTGACTTTC. The rearrangement joins TRBV11-2 to TRBJ2-6, with no clear D. V was clipped by 5 bases and J by 5 bases, with 22 bases between them. Germline V gives CDR1 SGHAT, CDR2 FQNNGV. This CDR3 is built from 18 residues.

V gene TRBV19 combines with J gene TRBJ2-3, with D unresolved. From germline, CDR1 is LNHDA and CDR2 SQIVND (reference sequence). The CDR3 is made up of 13 amino acids. Trimming shortened V by 5 bases and J by 2 bases, and 8 bases separated the two germline ends. CDR3 sequence: CASSGIATDTQYF. The CDR3 coding sequence is TGTGCCAGTAGTGGTATAGCCACAGATACGCAGTATTTT.

V gene TRBV6-1 combines with J gene TRBJ2-2; tentatively, D is TRBD1 (5 bases). CDR1 and CDR2 from the germline V gene are MNHNS and SASEGT. Trimming removed 7 bases at V and 3 bases at J, with 12 bases between. The CDR3 length is 14 residues. The CDR3 region has the DNA TGTGCCAGCAATCAGGGAATCGACACCGGGGAGCTGTTTTTT. This gives the protein CASNQGIDTGELFF.

The V call is TRBV7-2, the J call TRBJ2-3; maybe TRBD2 (5 bases). The CDR3 consists of 12 residues. V was cut by 5 bases and J by 7 bases, with 10 bases left in between. Germline V lookup: CDR1 SGHTA, CDR2 FQGNSA. CDR3 loop: CASSPSTNTQYF. CDR3 sequence (DNA): TGTGCCAGCAGCCCTTCGACTAATACGCAGTATTTT.

V gene TRBV7-3 combines with J gene TRBJ1-1; no clear D. The CDR3 extends over 14 amino acids. The V gene lost 0 bases and the J gene lost 3 bases, with 8 bases spanning the gap. The germline CDR1 and CDR2 sequences are SGHTA and FQGTGA. The CDR3 is CASSLTWRDTEAFF. The CDR3 DNA follows: TGTGCCAGCAGCTTAACTTGGAGGGACACTGAAGCTTTCTTT.

The chain uses TRBV5-5 and TRBJ2-7; 12 nucleotides agree with TRBD1. The V gene's germline CDR1 is SGHKS and CDR2 YYEKEE (reference sequence). The CDR3 sequence is 17 residues long. After removal of 4 bases from V and 5 bases from J, the junction contained 13 bases not matched to a gene. The CDR3 nucleotides are TGTGCCAGCAGCATGGGACAGGGGGCCTCGGCAATCCACGAGCAGTACTTC. This sequence encodes CASSMGQGASAIHEQYF. Full variable domain (outside the CDR3, taken from reference TRBV5-5 and TRBJ2-7): DAGVTQSPTHLIKTRGQQVTLRCSPISGHKSVSWYQQVLGQGPQFIFQYYEKEERGRGNFPDRFSARQFPNYSSELNVNALLLGDSALYLCASSMGQGASAIHEQYFGPGTRLTVT.

The V and J genes are TRBV6-6 and TRBJ1-6; no firm D call. Germline CDR1 reads MNHNY; CDR2 reads SVGAGI (reference sequence). The germline V and J ends were trimmed by 7 bases and 7 bases, with 14 bases remaining between them. The CDR3 totals 14 residues. In nucleotides, the CDR3 is TGTGCCAGCAAGCACGAGCAGGAAAATTCACCCCTCCACTTT. This sequence encodes CASKHEQENSPLHF.

The V and J genes are TRBV19 and TRBJ1-1; D is ambiguous. The CDR3 covers 13 residues. Germline loops: CDR1 LNHDA, CDR2 SQIVND (reference sequence). The V end was cut by 4 bases, the J end by 0 bases, with 6 bases between. DNA of the CDR3: TGTGCCAGTAGTACCAGATTGAACACTGAAGCTTTCTTT. Residues: CASSTRLNTEAFF.

V gene TRBV19 combines with J gene TRBJ1-2, with D maybe TRBD1 (6 bases). The V gene's germline CDR1 is LNHDA and CDR2 SQIVND (reference sequence). CDR3 length: 14 amino acids. V lost 3 bases and J lost 5, with 13 bases in between. The CDR3 sequence: CASSMAGAPYGYTF. CDR3 bases: TGTGCCAGTAGTATGGCGGGGGCTCCTTATGGCTACACCTTC.

This clone was found a few times. The CDR3 DNA reads as TGTGCCATCAGTGAGCGTTCGGGGGAGAACACCATATATTTT. It yields the protein CAISERSGENTIYF. The chain has TRBV10-3 and TRBJ1-3; D is possibly TRBD1 (5 bases). Germline V lookup: CDR1 ENHRY, CDR2 SYGVKD. The germline V and J ends were trimmed by 2 bases and 7 bases, with 12 bases remaining between them. The CDR3 runs 14 residues.

The chain links TRBV7-7 to TRBJ2-5; 9 nucleotides agree with TRBD2. Per germline, CDR1 SSHAT and CDR2 FNYEAQ (reference sequence). V was pared by 1 base and J by 1 base, with 1 base of the junction left unmatched. The CDR3 length is 15 residues. CDR3 in DNA: TGTGCCAGCAGCTTAGGCGGGGGGGCCCAAGAGACCCAGTACTTC. Translated: CASSLGGGAQETQYF.

The chain is built from TRBV9 and TRBJ2-3; TRBD2 matches 8 bases. Trimming removed 4 bases from V and 4 bases from J; junction bases left unmatched: 5. In germline, CDR1 is SGDLS, CDR2 YYNGEE. The CDR3 extends over 14 amino acids. CDR3 amino acids: CASSPSGRADTQYF. DNA of the CDR3: TGTGCCAGCAGCCCATCCGGGAGGGCAGATACGCAGTATTTT.

The J gene is TRBJ1-1, the V gene TRBV29-1; D gene ambiguous. The germline V gene has CDR1 SQVTM and CDR2 ANQGSEA. The CDR3 has 13 amino acids. V dropped 5 bases and J dropped 0 bases, with 10 bases sitting between them. The chain's CDR3 is CSVLDNMNTEAFF. As DNA, the CDR3 is TGCAGCGTTTTAGACAACATGAACACTGAAGCTTTCTTT.

This clone has a single count. The junction departs from the called germline gene at one end, perhaps through a read error. The V and J genes are TRBV7-7 and TRBJ2-6; D unresolved. The CDR3 is made up of 14 amino acids. Germline V gene sequence: CDR1 SSHAT, CDR2 FNYEAQ (reference sequence). The CDR3 DNA sequence: TGTGCTAGCAGCCCCAGCTCTGGGGCCAACGTCCTGACTTTC. It translates to CASSPSSGANVLTF.

This clone was detected only a few times. The chain uses TRBV9 and TRBJ1-3; TRBD1 aligns across 7 bases. CDR1 is SGDLS and CDR2 is YYNGEE in the germline V gene. The CDR3 is 16 amino acids. Trimming took 0 bases from V and 4 from J; bases not matched to a gene: 7. CDR3 DNA: TGTGCCAGCAGCGTAGAGGGGGCGCGGGCCGGAAACACCATATATTTT. Translated, it gives CASSVEGARAGNTIYF.

This sequence joins TRBV19 and TRBJ2-5; maybe TRBD1 (5 bases). CDR3 length equals 16 residues. Germline CDR1 and CDR2: LNHDA and SQIVND (reference sequence). Deletions cut 1 base from V and 4 bases from J, with 16 bases between. Here the CDR3 reads CASSIVRQGLRETQYF. The DNA for the CDR3 is TGTGCCAGTAGTATAGTCCGCCAGGGCTTACGAGAGACCCAGTACTTC.

This chain uses TRBV7-2 with TRBJ1-3; D uncertain. The V gene's germline CDR1 is SGHTA and CDR2 FQGNSA. The CDR3 is 15 amino acids. V lost 1 base, J lost 4 bases, and 11 bases lay in between. The CDR3 sequence is CASSLDFGWGNTIYF. CDR3 nucleotide sequence: TGTGCCAGCAGCTTAGATTTTGGGTGGGGAAACACCATATATTTT. The full variable domain, completed using reference TRBV7-2 and TRBJ1-3, is GAGVSQSPSNKVTEKGKDVELRCDPISGHTALYWYRQSLGQGLEFLIYFQGNSAPDKSGLPSDRFSAERTGGSVSTLTIQRTQQEDSAVYLCASSLDFGWGNTIYFGEGSWLTVV.

This chain joins TRBV6-1 and TRBJ2-7, with D possibly being TRBD1 (8 bases). This CDR3 spans 12 amino acids. The germline CDR1 and CDR2 sequences are MNHNS and SASEGT. Trimming cost V 11 bases and J 3 bases, with 14 bases left between them. The CDR3 nucleotides read TGTGCCGGGGGGGGACAGGTCTACGAGCAGTACTTC. Protein: CAGGGQVYEQYF.